The 8 T cell receptor beta chains presented below share a single source sample, sequenced in a study of blood T cell repertoires in COVID-19. Data came from immunoSEQ multiplex PCR; TCRdb stores just in-frame clones and leaves some out. The table lists around 260,000 clones, over 70% of them singletons. The sequencing input was peripheral blood. The receptors were gathered from a woman aged 40 to 49 who had recovered from COVID-19.

The chain combines TRBV29-1 with TRBJ2-3, with D perhaps matching TRBD2 (5 bases). The V gene lost 3 bases and the J gene lost 4 bases, with 23 bases spanning the gap. The germline gives CDR1 SQVTM, CDR2 ANQGSEA. There are 17 residues in the CDR3. CDR3 sequence (DNA): TGCAGCGTTGAGAGGGAGATTGGGCTTACCCCCGCAGATACGCAGTATTTT. This codes for CSVEREIGLTPADTQYF.

V is TRBV2 and J is TRBJ1-2, with D possibly TRBD1 on 6 matching bases. The germline V gene has CDR1 SNHLY and CDR2 FYNNEI. CDR3 size: 16 residues. The V end was cut by 1 base, the J end by 5 bases, with 17 bases between. CDR3 in DNA: TGTGCCAGCAGTGAAGAGATAGGGGGAGACGGATATGGCTACACCTTC. Translating it yields CASSEEIGGDGYGYTF.

The J gene is TRBJ1-5, the V gene TRBV19; a possible D gene is TRBD1 (5 bases). V was cut by 2 bases and J by 3 bases, with 11 bases left in between. Germline CDR1 reads LNHDA; CDR2 reads SQIVND (reference sequence). The CDR3 covers 15 residues. The chain's CDR3 is CASSIPGYDNQPQHF. CDR3 sequence (DNA): TGTGCCAGTAGTATACCAGGGTATGACAATCAGCCCCAGCATTTT.

This clone turned up a few times. The V call is TRBV11-2, the J call TRBJ2-7, with 8 nucleotides matching TRBD1. Trimming removed 7 bases from V and 0 bases from J; junction bases left unmatched: 8. Germline CDR1 SGHAT, CDR2 FQNNGV. The CDR3 is 15 residues long. Written as DNA, the CDR3 is TGTGCCAGCACCATTAGCAGGGGGCCCTCCTACGAGCAGTACTTC. It is translated as CASTISRGPSYEQYF.

V and J are TRBV7-2 and TRBJ2-5; TRBD2 matches 10 bases. The CDR3 sequence is 16 residues long. V shed 5 bases and J 4 bases; nucleotides not matched to a gene: 10. Germline CDR1 reads SGHTA; CDR2 reads FQGNSA. CDR3 loop: CASSNRSGGAGETQYF. As DNA, the CDR3 is TGTGCCAGCAGCAACCGCAGCGGGGGGGCCGGAGAGACCCAGTACTTC.

The count of this clone is one. The V and J genes are TRBV5-1 and TRBJ2-3; 9 bases are shared with TRBD1. Per the germline V gene, CDR1 is SGHRS and CDR2 is YFSETQ. The CDR3 sequence is 14 residues long. With V trimmed by 4 bases and J by 8 bases, 8 bases remained unmatched. CDR3 sequence (DNA): TGCGCCAGCAGCCCGGGACAGGGATGGGGTACGCAGTATTTT. Translation gives CASSPGQGWGTQYF.

The V gene is TRBV14, the J gene TRBJ1-6; possible D gene TRBD1, 5 bases. This CDR3 comprises 13 residues. Germline CDR1 reads SGHDN; CDR2 reads FVKESK. V lost 2 bases to trimming and J lost 7 bases, with 6 bases between them. The CDR3 region is CASSQHRNSPLHF. The CDR3 region has the DNA TGTGCCAGCAGCCAACACAGGAATTCACCCCTCCACTTT.

The CDR3 loop reads CASSLSGGTGELFF. Written as DNA, the CDR3 is TGTGCCAGCAGCCTCAGTGGAGGCACCGGGGAGCTGTTTTTT. The chain is built from TRBV9 and TRBJ2-2, with D possibly matching TRBD2 (5 bases). This CDR3 is 14 amino acids long. CDR1 is SGDLS and CDR2 is YYNGEE in the germline V gene. The germline V and J ends were trimmed by 4 bases and 4 bases, with 11 bases remaining between them.